Sequencing of this T cell receptor beta chain was carried out in a study of T cells in Graves' hyperthyroidism and ophthalmopathy. Among ophthalmopathy patients, the Clinical Activity Score reached at least 3, the NOSPECS grade reached at least 4, and duration remained under 3 months. In its sample, this clonotype was seen many times. Its antigen is currently unknown. The germline V and J ends were trimmed by 5 bases and 1 base, with 17 bases remaining between them. The CDR3 has 15 amino acids. Germline lookup yields CDR1 DFQATT and CDR2 SNEGSKA (reference sequence). Points from the study as a whole: Most thyroid clonotypes that were expanded above 0.001 also turned up in blood. Researchers report that a 13 V-J model separated ophthalmopathy from stable hyperthyroidism. It was a median around seven months before onset that the model predicted ophthalmopathy.

TCR beta CDR3 regions were amplified from RNA transcripts. First-round RT-PCR targeting the TCR CDR3 was performed with the HTBI primer set. TCRdb reprocessed the multiplex PCR reads via MiXCR and lists one record per CDR3 protein. The top ten hold about 11% of the sample, which has roughly 500,000 distinct CDR3 sequences, around a quarter seen once. Sequenced input: blood. The gene calls are TRBV20-1 and TRBJ2-5; D is perhaps TRBD2 (5 bases). The sequence derives from a young woman with Graves' ophthalmopathy. The CDR3 DNA follows: TGCAGTGCTGTCACCCAAGCGGACCTCCAAGAGACCCAGTACTTC. Its protein is CSAVTQADLQETQYF.